These T cell receptor beta chains were read from a single sample in a study of T cells in Graves' hyperthyroidism and ophthalmopathy. TCRdb analysed the multiplex PCR reads with MiXCR anew, one entry per CDR3 protein. Of about 360,000 distinct CDR3 sequences in the sample, roughly 12% were seen once. The sequencing input was blood. The receptors shown here come from a man between 25 and 39 years old with Graves' hyperthyroidism that later progressed to Graves' ophthalmopathy. CDR3s include the opening cysteine and the closing phenylalanine or tryptophan. The D gene is left open where the match is weak. Clone size is given for some rows only: seen once, a few or many times, or a class if the clone is expanded.

>few|.|TRBV6-1|TRBJ1-5|13
CASSRRHNQPQHF
TGTGCCAGCAGTCGAAGGCACAATCAGCCCCAGCATTTT
>.|.|TRBV7-9|TRBJ2-7|14
CASSLALPGHEQYF
TGTGCCAGCAGCTTAGCTCTCCCTGGCCACGAGCAGTACTTC
>once|TRBD1|TRBV4-1|TRBJ1-2|15
CASSQVTGENDGYTF
TGCGCCAGCAGCCAAGTGACAGGGGAAAACGATGGCTACACCTTC
>many|.|TRBV11-2|TRBJ1-1|13
CASSLGPSREAFF
TGTGCCAGCAGCTTAGGACCTTCCCGGGAAGCTTTCTTT
>.|TRBD1|TRBV7-2|TRBJ2-5|15
CASSLVGTGRETRYF
TGTGCCAGCAGCTTAGTTGGGACAGGGCGGGAGACCCGGTACTTC
>many|.|TRBV2|TRBJ1-1|15
CASDLGAGYNTEAFF
TGTGCCAGTGATCTAGGGGCAGGGTATAACACTGAAGCTTTCTTT
>few|TRBD1|TRBV19|TRBJ1-6|14
CASSTQGANSPLHF
TGTGCCAGTAGTACCCAGGGGGCTAATTCACCCCTCCACTTT
>few|.|TRBV4-1|TRBJ2-2|14
CASNALEVTGELFF
TGCGCCAGCAACGCACTCGAGGTCACCGGGGAGCTGTTTTTT
>.|TRBD2|TRBV10-3|TRBJ2-1|15
CAIRERGGLGNEQFF
TGTGCCATCAGGGAGCGGGGGGGCCTCGGGAATGAGCAGTTCTTC
>many|TRBD1|TRBV2|TRBJ2-3|17
CASSFQPGQGVSDTQYF
TGTGCCAGCAGTTTCCAACCGGGACAGGGTGTATCAGATACGCAGTATTTT
>few|.|TRBV5-8|TRBJ1-5|13
CASSQDIIQPQHF
TGTGCCAGCAGCCAGGACATTATTCAGCCCCAGCATTTT
>few|TRBD1|TRBV6-1|TRBJ1-4|15
CARRNRTGGNEKLFF
TGTGCCAGAAGGAACCGGACAGGGGGAAATGAAAAACTGTTTTTT
>.|.|TRBV5-4|TRBJ2-6|16
CASGWQGGSGANVLTF
TGTGCCAGCGGGTGGCAGGGCGGGTCTGGGGCCAACGTCCTGACTTTC
>many|TRBD2|TRBV7-3|TRBJ2-5|17
CASAAKGTSGEVETQYF
TGTGCCAGCGCAGCTAAGGGAACTAGCGGGGAAGTGGAGACCCAGTACTTC
>.|.|TRBV5-5|TRBJ1-5|15
CASSLWSGVDQPQHF
TGTGCCAGCAGCTTGTGGTCAGGGGTCGATCAGCCCCAGCATTTT
>.|.|TRBV7-9|TRBJ2-1|11
CASSFQSQQFF
TGTGCCAGCAGCTTCCAATCCCAGCAGTTCTTC
>.|.|TRBV5-1|TRBJ1-1|14
CASYPPGMNTEAFF
TGCGCCAGCTACCCGCCCGGAATGAACACTGAAGCTTTCTTT
>many|.|TRBV28|TRBJ1-1|15
CASSPPDGMNTEAFF
TGTGCCAGCAGTCCCCCGGACGGAATGAACACTGAAGCTTTCTTT
>.|.|TRBV10-1|TRBJ2-1|14
CASSDTEEVHEQFF
TGCGCCAGCAGTGATACGGAAGAGGTCCATGAGCAGTTCTTC
>many|TRBD2|TRBV10-3|TRBJ2-7|14
CAISVYGTTYEQYF
TGTGCCATCAGTGTCTACGGGACTACCTACGAGCAGTACTTC
>many|TRBD2|TRBV20-1|TRBJ2-3|14
CSASFGGGPDTQYF
TGCAGTGCTAGCTTCGGGGGGGGCCCAGATACGCAGTATTTT
>.|TRBD2|TRBV10-1|TRBJ2-3|15
CASSETSGVTDTQYF
TGCGCCAGCAGTGAGACTAGCGGGGTGACAGATACGCAGTATTTT
>.|.|TRBV9|TRBJ1-5|16
CASSVVRDGFNQPQHF
TGTGCCAGCAGCGTAGTCCGGGACGGCTTCAATCAGCCCCAGCATTTT
>many|.|TRBV5-1|TRBJ2-6|15
CASSSQGSGANVLTF
TGTGCCAGCAGTTCACAGGGCTCTGGGGCCAACGTCCTGACTTTC
>many|TRBD1|TRBV9|TRBJ2-1|13
CASNGQGGDEQFF
TGTGCCAGCAACGGACAGGGGGGCGATGAGCAGTTCTTC
>many|TRBD1|TRBV28|TRBJ2-5|17
CASSLSSRLDRVETQYF
TGTGCCAGCAGTTTATCCTCTCGACTTGACAGGGTGGAGACCCAGTACTTC
>many|.|TRBV6-1|TRBJ2-7|13
CASRRDGAYEQYF
TGTGCCAGCAGACGGGACGGCGCCTACGAGCAGTACTTC
>.|TRBD2|TRBV27|TRBJ2-1|17
CASTPSRLAPAYNEQFF
TGTGCCAGCACGCCCTCCAGACTAGCGCCCGCCTACAATGAGCAGTTCTTC
>few|TRBD1|TRBV18|TRBJ1-4|15
CASKTSGGTNEKLFF
TGTGCCAGCAAAACCTCAGGGGGAACTAATGAAAAACTGTTTTTT
>.|TRBD1|TRBV5-1|TRBJ1-1|14
CASSLDRGYTEAYF
TGCGCCAGCAGCTTGGACAGGGGGTACACTGAAGCTTACTTT
>few|.|TRBV24-1|TRBJ2-2|13
CATSEPTGLKLFF
TGTGCCACCAGTGAACCTACAGGGTTGAAGCTGTTTTTT
>many|.|TRBV11-2|TRBJ2-1|12
CASSSRYNEQFF
TGTGCCAGCAGCTCCCGATACAATGAGCAGTTCTTC
>many|TRBD2|TRBV5-1|TRBJ2-7|14
CASSPTSGTYEQYF
TGCGCCAGCAGCCCGACTAGCGGGACCTACGAGCAGTACTTC
>many|TRBD1|TRBV28|TRBJ1-2|14
CASSFKGQGGGYTF
TGTGCCAGCAGTTTCAAAGGACAGGGTGGGGGCTACACCTTC
>many|.|TRBV12-5|TRBJ2-1|15
CASGAGTEFYNEQFF
TGTGCTAGTGGTGCCGGGACGGAGTTTTACAATGAGCAGTTCTTC
>many|.|TRBV20-1|TRBJ2-1|17
CSARGRIGAGSYNEQFF
TGCAGTGCTAGAGGCAGGATAGGTGCGGGCTCCTACAATGAGCAGTTCTTC
>many|TRBD1|TRBV3-1|TRBJ1-2|14
CASSRRQGANGYTF
TGTGCCAGCAGCCGAAGACAGGGGGCGAATGGCTACACCTTC
>.|.|TRBV7-3|TRBJ1-4|19
CASSHPIKGNAPTNDKLFF
TGTGCCAGCAGCCATCCAATTAAGGGTAATGCGCCAACTAATGATAAACTGTTTTTT
>many|TRBD2|TRBV28|TRBJ2-7|19
CASSLGWDSGGRFPYEQYF
TGTGCCAGCAGTTTGGGTTGGGATAGCGGGGGCCGGTTCCCCTACGAGCAGTACTTC